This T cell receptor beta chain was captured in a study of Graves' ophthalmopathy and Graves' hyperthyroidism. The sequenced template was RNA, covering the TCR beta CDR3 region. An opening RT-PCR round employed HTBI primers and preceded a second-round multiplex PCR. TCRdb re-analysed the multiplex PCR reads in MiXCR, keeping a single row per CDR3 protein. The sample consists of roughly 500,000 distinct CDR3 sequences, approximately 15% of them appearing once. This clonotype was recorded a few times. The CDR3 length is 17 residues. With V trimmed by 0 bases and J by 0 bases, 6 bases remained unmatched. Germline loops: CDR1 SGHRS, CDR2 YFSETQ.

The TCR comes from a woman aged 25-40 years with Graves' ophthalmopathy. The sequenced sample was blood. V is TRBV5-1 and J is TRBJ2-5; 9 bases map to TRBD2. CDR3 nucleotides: TGCGCCAGCAGCTTGGGGGGACTAGCAATGTACCAAGAGACCCAGTACTTC. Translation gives CASSLGGLAMYQETQYF.